The present entry profiles one T cell receptor (beta chain) with its context. The CDR3 totals 15 residues. Germline V gives CDR1 MDHEN, CDR2 SYDVKM. Trimming cost V 5 bases and J 0 bases; bases outside gene matches: 5. TCRdb keeps only in-frame clones here, not all; method: immunoSEQ multiplex PCR. The sample shows around 300,000 clones, around 89% of them seen only once. This specimen comes from a study of blood T cell repertoires in COVID-19. Study-wide background: Spain, Italy and the United States supplied samples that represented acute and convalescent COVID-19.

This chain links TRBV28 with TRBJ1-1; 8 bases align to TRBD1. Material for sequencing was PBMCs or T cells enriched from blood (not recorded which). This receptor was taken from a woman in her late teens or twenties with acute COVID-19. The CDR3 DNA reads as TGTGCCAGCAGTCTCAGGGGGCAGATGAACACTGAAGCTTTCTTT. It is translated as CASSLRGQMNTEAFF.